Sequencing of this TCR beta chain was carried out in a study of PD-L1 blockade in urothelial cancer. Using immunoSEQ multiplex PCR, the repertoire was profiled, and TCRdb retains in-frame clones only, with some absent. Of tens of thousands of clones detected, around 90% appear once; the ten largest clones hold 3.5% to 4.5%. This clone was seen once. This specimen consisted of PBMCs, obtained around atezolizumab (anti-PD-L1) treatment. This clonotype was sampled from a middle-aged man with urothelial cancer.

The CDR3 DNA is TGTGCCAGCAGTTTATCAGGGGGTAGCAATCAGCCCCAGCATTTT. This gives the protein CASSLSGGSNQPQHF. The chain recombines TRBV27 with TRBJ1-5, with D perhaps TRBD1 (6 bases). The germline V gene encodes CDR1 MNHEY and CDR2 SMNVEV (reference sequence). This CDR3 spans 15 amino acids. V lost 0 bases, J lost 0 bases, and 6 bases lay in between.